Listed here is a single TCR beta chain. The target of this receptor is not known. Base qualities are not at hand, and no much larger clone is one base apart. This record belongs to a study of blood T cell repertoires in COVID-19 (dated by TCRdb to the early 2020s). In the study overall: Samples from collaborators originated in the United States, Italy and Spain and spanned both the acute and convalescent phases of COVID-19. The repertoires were released in a freely available public database meant as a resource for research on the immune response to SARS-CoV-2. Samples were obtained from the ongoing ImmuneRACE study (first 160 participants) and from 1,254 subjects provided by 6 global collaborators. The dataset comprised deeply sampled blood TCRbeta repertoires from subjects exposed to, actively infected with, or recovered from COVID-19. The material from the prospective study consisted of cDNA or gDNA derived from T cells, B-cell-depleted T cells, or PBMCs. Where available, HLA class I and class II types were taken from metadata supplied by the sample provider and were not determined by assay-based typing. A de-identified subject ID, COVID-19 status, age in years and sex were almost always included in the sample metadata.

The paper's findings and limits, for the study overall: The amount of clinical and demographic metadata varied by source and participant and was provided uncurated.

The immunoSEQ Assay, a bias-controlled multiplex PCR, was used to amplify TCRbeta CDR3 regions from genomic DNA. The paper's data handling went like this. Within the assay, amplification of reference gene primers was used to estimate how many nucleated cells each sample contained. Sequence reads were collapsed and filtered to measure the absolute abundance of every unique TCRbeta CDR3 rearrangement. For each sample, productive Simpson clonality was calculated by taking the square root of Simpson's diversity index across productive rearrangements. The immuneACCESS repertoire file appears here via TCRdb, limited to in-frame rearrangements. These files lack a portion of the clones; in checked studies, under half of the deficit traces to unresolved V genes, and the cause of the others is not known. Clonal size and the V and J genes are those of that table, whereas D and trimming came from the DNA. The table for this sample lists about 320,000 clones; approximately 88% of them were counted only once. Less than 5.5% of the sample is held by the ten biggest clonotypes.

In the prospective study, participants were roughly 18 to 100 years old, resided in fewer than 25 geographic areas of the United States, and were enrolled through a virtual design. In the prospective study, participants were assigned to cohorts based on the clinical history participants reported in a screening survey and a study questionnaire. Recovered participants in ImmuneRACE Cohort 3 were defined by two consecutive negative NP/OP PCR tests, clearance by a healthcare professional, or resolution of symptoms. Each participant in the prospective study had whole blood, serum and a nasopharyngeal or oropharyngeal swab collected by mobile phlebotomists. Additional blood draws and questionnaires over a 2-month period could optionally be provided by prospective study participants. Prospective study blood samples were shipped either frozen or at room temperature before DNA extraction. The receptor was isolated from a man aged 25 to 40 who had recovered from COVID-19. The sequenced material came from PBMCs or T cells enriched from blood (not recorded which).

The nucleotides read TGCGCCAGCAGCCAAGACCGAGGCTCCTACGAGCAGTACTTC. Its protein is CASSQDRGSYEQYF. The V and J genes are TRBV4-1 and TRBJ2-7, with no confident D gene call. CDR3 length: 14 amino acids, cysteine to phenylalanine. The read is trimmed to its CDR3 DNA, 42 bases read in frame from base 1. V gives up 0 bases and J gives up 0 bases, and the segment between their germline ends measures 6 bases. CDR1 and CDR2 are read off the germline V gene as MGHRA and YSYEKL.